Each of the 20 T cell receptor beta chains below was sequenced from the same sample in a study of OX40 agonist ivuxolimab in advanced cancers. Generated by immunoSEQ multiplex PCR, the TCRdb table keeps only in-frame clones and is missing some. The sample shows about 49,000 clones, approximately 79% of them seen only once. The source was CD4+ or CD8+ T cells sorted from blood, collected in a trial of the OX40 agonist ivuxolimab. The receptors here all came from an adult with an advanced solid tumor such as melanoma, head and neck, liver or kidney cancer.

V gene TRBV9 combines with J gene TRBJ1-1; D is uncertain. In germline, CDR1 is SGDLS, CDR2 YYNGEE. Trimming stripped 4 bases from V and 12 bases from J, with 19 bases between. This CDR3 has 13 residues. In DNA form, the CDR3 reads TGTGCCAGCAGCCCGGTTTCGGGGTGGGTCTCTTTCTTT. Protein: CASSPVSGWVSFF.

This rearrangement joins TRBV7-8 to TRBJ2-7; D is undetermined. Germline V gene sequence: CDR1 SGHVS, CDR2 FQNEAQ. The CDR3 extends over 15 amino acids. Trimming took 1 base from V and 1 from J, leaving 11 bases between them. DNA of the CDR3: TGTGCCAGCAGCTTAGAGGACGGGTCGTCCTACGAGCAGTACTTC. Its translation is CASSLEDGSSYEQYF. The full variable domain, with the rest looked up from reference TRBV7-8 and TRBJ2-7, is GAGVSQSPRYKVAKRGQDVALRCDPISGHVSLFWYQQALGQGPEFLTYFQNEAQLDKSGLPSDRFFAERPEGSVSTLKIQRTQQEDSAVYLCASSLEDGSSYEQYFGPGTRLTVT.

The V gene is TRBV5-8, the J gene TRBJ1-5; D ambiguous. Germline V lookup: CDR1 SGHTS, CDR2 YDEGEE. V dropped 4 bases and J dropped 5 bases, with 7 bases sitting between them. This CDR3 comprises 12 residues. The CDR3 sequence is CASSGPDQPQHF. The CDR3 region has the DNA TGTGCCAGCAGCGGACCTGATCAGCCCCAGCATTTT.

The genes are TRBV9 and TRBJ2-4; 10 nucleotides agree with TRBD2. There are 16 residues in the CDR3. The V segment lost 2 bases and the J segment 5 bases; nucleotides outside the gene matches: 7. In germline, CDR1 is SGDLS, CDR2 YYNGEE. CDR3 protein: CASSVGVAGGENIQYF. The DNA for the CDR3 is TGTGCCAGCAGCGTTGGGGTAGCGGGAGGCGAAAACATTCAGTACTTC.

The chain uses TRBV18 and TRBJ2-2; 8 bases match TRBD2. Trimming at V came to 0 bases and at J to 8 bases, leaving 11 bases not matched to a gene. This CDR3 is 17 amino acids long. The germline V gene has CDR1 KGHSH and CDR2 LQKENI. The CDR3 here is CASSPPGAGAGRGELFF. As DNA, the CDR3 is TGTGCCAGCTCACCACCGGGAGCGGGAGCCGGCCGGGGGGAGCTGTTTTTT.

The rearrangement links TRBV27 to TRBJ2-1, with D unresolved. This CDR3 contains 15 residues. V was shortened by 8 bases and J by 6 bases, with 20 bases between the two germline ends. Per germline, CDR1 MNHEY and CDR2 SMNVEV (reference sequence). DNA for the CDR3: TGTGCCAGCCAGTCTTTCTGGGCCCCGGCCAATGAGCAGTTCTTC. Amino acid sequence: CASQSFWAPANEQFF.

This clone was counted only a few times. This rearrangement joins TRBV15 to TRBJ1-4; unclear D gene. Trimming pared 0 bases from V and 7 bases from J, leaving 15 bases between. The CDR3 totals 16 residues. Germline V gene sequence: CDR1 LNHNV, CDR2 YYDKDF (reference sequence). The CDR3 DNA follows: TGTGCCACCAGCAGAGAATTCGGAGACTCGAGTGAAAAACTGTTTTTT. The encoded protein is CATSREFGDSSEKLFF. Supplemented by reference TRBV15 and TRBJ1-4, the full variable domain reads DAMVIQNPRYQVTQFGKPVTLSCSQTLNHNVMYWYQQKSSQAPKLLFHYYDKDFNNEADTPDNFQSRRPNTSFCFLDIRSPGLGDTAMYLCATSREFGDSSEKLFFGSGTQLSVL.

This chain connects TRBV19 to TRBJ2-7; TRBD1 matches at 9 bases. J gave up 5 bases and V 4 bases, and 21 bases lay outside the gene matches. Germline CDR1 is LNHDA and CDR2 is SQIVND (reference sequence). The CDR3 contains 19 residues. CDR3 protein: CASSTGTGRGGWWCHEQYF. CDR3 in DNA: TGTGCCAGTAGTACTGGGACAGGGAGAGGGGGCTGGTGGTGCCACGAGCAGTACTTC.

This chain connects TRBV7-2 to TRBJ2-1; D gene uncertain. CDR1 and CDR2 (germline): SGHTA, FQGNSA. Trimming removed 5 bases from V and 9 bases from J, with 20 bases in between. The CDR3 loop spans 15 amino acids. CDR3 in amino acids: CASSPSSWSRTEQFF. CDR3 sequence (DNA): TGTGCCAGCAGCCCGTCGAGTTGGAGCAGGACTGAGCAGTTCTTC.

The chain combines TRBV5-1 with TRBJ2-7; maybe TRBD2 (6 bases). The germline V gene has CDR1 SGHRS and CDR2 YFSETQ. The V end was cut by 2 bases, the J end by 9 bases, with 24 bases between. This CDR3 has 16 residues. The CDR3 DNA follows: TGCGCCAGCAGCTTTCTGGGAGTCGGAAATGAGGGAGGGCAGTACTTC. Its translation is CASSFLGVGNEGGQYF.

This chain joins TRBV7-3 and TRBJ2-3, with 8 bases aligning to TRBD2. The V segment lost 5 bases and the J segment 2 bases; nucleotides outside the gene matches: 3. CDR3 size: 14 residues. From germline, CDR1 is SGHTA and CDR2 FQGTGA. The CDR3 nucleotides read TGTGCCAGCAGCCTAGGACTAGCCACAGATACGCAGTATTTT. Its translation: CASSLGLATDTQYF.

The chain is built from TRBV7-8 and TRBJ2-1, with D perhaps matching TRBD2 (6 bases). The CDR3 spans 15 residues. CDR1 is SGHVS and CDR2 is FQNEAQ in the germline V gene. V shed 5 bases and J shed 2 bases, with 13 bases lying between them. CDR3 sequence reads: CASSPRRGTYNEQFF. CDR3 DNA: TGTGCCAGCAGCCCCCGTCGCGGGACCTACAATGAGCAGTTCTTC. The full variable domain, in which reference TRBV7-8 and TRBJ2-1 provide the parts outside the CDR3, is GAGVSQSPRYKVAKRGQDVALRCDPISGHVSLFWYQQALGQGPEFLTYFQNEAQLDKSGLPSDRFFAERPEGSVSTLKIQRTQQEDSAVYLCASSPRRGTYNEQFFGPGTRLTVL.

V gene TRBV9 combines with J gene TRBJ2-7; D gene uncertain. Germline V gene lookup returns CDR1 SGDLS and CDR2 YYNGEE. The CDR3 covers 13 residues. Trimming stripped 1 base from V and 5 bases from J, with 10 bases between. The CDR3 here is CASSVSFPDEQYF. In DNA, the CDR3 is TGTGCCAGCAGCGTAAGCTTCCCTGACGAGCAGTACTTC.

Only one count was recorded for this clone. This chain links TRBV7-9 with TRBJ1-3, with a tentative D call TRBD1 (5 bases). This CDR3 has 14 residues. Trimming left V 7 bases short and J 2 bases short, with 12 bases between. Germline-derived CDR1 and CDR2 are SEHNR and FQNEAQ (reference sequence). CDR3 residues: CASKLGRAGNTIYF. For the CDR3, the DNA is TGTGCCAGCAAACTGGGCAGGGCTGGAAACACCATATATTTT.

V is TRBV10-2 and J is TRBJ2-2, with TRBD2 as a possible D gene (6 bases). CDR3 length: 15 residues. Trimming pared 3 bases from V and 4 bases from J, leaving 12 bases between. Germline lookup yields CDR1 WSHSY and CDR2 SAAADI. The CDR3 protein is CASSDLFSGTGELFF. Here the CDR3 DNA reads TGCGCCAGCAGTGATTTGTTTAGCGGCACCGGGGAGCTGTTTTTT.

The V gene is TRBV7-9, the J gene TRBJ2-6; D is uncertain. The CDR3 sequence is 16 residues long. V was cut by 1 base and J by 2 bases, with 9 bases left in between. CDR1 and CDR2 (germline): SEHNR, FQNEAQ (reference sequence). The CDR3 sequence: CASSLGQSAGANVLTF. The DNA of the CDR3 is TGTGCCAGCAGCTTAGGACAATCGGCTGGGGCCAACGTCCTGACTTTC.

CDR3 sequence: CASSKLLGQETDTQYF. DNA for the CDR3: TGTGCCAGCAGCAAATTGCTAGGACAGGAGACAGATACGCAGTATTTT. The V and J genes are TRBV21-1 and TRBJ2-3; the table calls TRBD1, which could not be checked here. TRBV21-1 is given as a pseudogene. The length of the CDR3 is 16 residues.

This chain connects TRBV7-2 to TRBJ2-7; the match to TRBD1 covers 10 bases. Trimming took 0 bases from V and 4 from J; bases not matched to a gene: 6. Germline values: CDR1 SGHTA, CDR2 FQGNSA. This CDR3 is built from 16 residues. The CDR3 spells CASSLASDRGRYEQYF. Here the CDR3 DNA reads TGTGCCAGCAGCTTAGCCTCAGACAGGGGGCGATACGAGCAGTACTTC.

The chain is built from TRBV27 and TRBJ2-7; 9 positions match TRBD1. Germline CDR1 reads MNHEY; CDR2 reads SMNVEV (reference sequence). The V segment lost 3 bases and the J segment 1 base; nucleotides outside the gene matches: 1. This CDR3 contains 14 residues. CDR3 sequence reads: CASSFGQGSYEQYF. The DNA for the CDR3 is TGTGCCAGCAGTTTCGGACAGGGGTCCTACGAGCAGTACTTC.

The chain carries TRBV7-8 and TRBJ2-3; D possibly corresponds to TRBD2 (6 bases). The CDR3 has 15 amino acids. V gave up 0 bases and J gave up 10 bases, with 17 bases separating them. CDR1 is SGHVS and CDR2 is FQNEAQ in the germline V gene. This CDR3 reads CASSLATWMGGAQYF. DNA for the CDR3: TGTGCCAGCAGCTTAGCCACGTGGATGGGCGGGGCGCAGTATTTT.